The T cell receptor (beta chain) described here comes from a study of blood T cells in healthy people across ages. Study in general: About one barcoded TCR beta cDNA was captured per two T cells. General study points: Significant beta diversity loss was already apparent by age approximately 38, declining roughly linearly. Long-lived donors carried more naive CD4+ cells and greater diversity than aged donors.

This clonotype came up a few times. Its antigen is not identified. Those donating, healthy Caucasian individuals from Russia, were aged roughly 6 to 100. Next came a second PCR, run for about 7 to 11 cycles, which used a sample-barcoded 5' primer along with a J-beta primer mix. MiXCR was run by TCRdb on the 5' RACE reads, yielding one entry per CDR3 protein. In the table there are 1 million to 1.2 million distinct CDR3 sequences, roughly two fifths of which are singletons. The germline CDR1 and CDR2 sequences are SGHVS and FNYEAQ. Trimming took off 0 bases at V and 10 bases at J, with 4 bases between the two ends. The CDR3 loop spans 12 amino acids.

This chain connects TRBV7-6 to TRBJ1-6; D is uncertain. The clonotype comes from a man younger than 35 in good health. Sequencing input: blood. DNA for the CDR3: TGTGCCAGCAGCTTAGCGGCCTCACCCCTCCACTTT. Translated, it gives CASSLAASPLHF.